Shown below are 10 T cell receptor beta chains from a single sample sequenced in a study of T cell responses to AZD1222 COVID-19 vaccine. Some clones are missing from TCRdb's copy, which holds only in-frame ones; the method was immunoSEQ multiplex PCR. The sample includes some 140,000 clones, roughly 90% of them seen just once. Here the sequenced sample was peripheral blood, taken on day 0 of AZD1222 vaccination. The source is an adult in good health.

The chain couples TRBV28 to TRBJ2-3; the match to TRBD2 covers 9 bases. The V and J ends lost 0 bases and 7 bases, in that order; junction bases with no gene match: 5. CDR3 length: 15 residues. The V gene's germline CDR1 is MDHEN and CDR2 SYDVKM. The CDR3 nucleotides read TGTGCCAGCAGTTTATGGGCGACTAGCGGACATACGCAGTATTTT. This encodes CASSLWATSGHTQYF.

V and J are TRBV7-9 and TRBJ2-7; 9 bases are shared with TRBD1. Germline V lookup: CDR1 SEHNR, CDR2 FQNEAQ (reference sequence). This CDR3 region has 14 residues. V trimming: 3 bases; J trimming: 6 bases; junction bases outside the gene matches: 6. Written as DNA, the CDR3 is TGTGCCAGCAGCTTGGGACAGGGTGGCGGCGAGCAGTACTTC. Its protein is CASSLGQGGGEQYF.

V gene TRBV5-1 combines with J gene TRBJ1-2, with TRBD1 matching 9 bases. The CDR3 has 15 residues. The germline V gene encodes CDR1 SGHRS and CDR2 YFSETQ. The V gene end was trimmed by 7 bases and the J gene end by 5 bases; junction bases not matched to a gene: 12. The chain's CDR3 is CASSPEGQGLYGYTF. CDR3 in DNA: TGCGCCAGCTCGCCGGAGGGACAGGGACTATATGGCTACACCTTC.

V is TRBV30 and J is TRBJ1-5; TRBD1 might be the D (5 bases). V lost 3 bases and J lost 4, with 7 bases in between. The CDR3 loop spans 12 amino acids. Germline assignment: CDR1 GTSNPN and CDR2 SVGIG (reference sequence). The CDR3 spells CAWSGGNQPQHF. Written as DNA, the CDR3 is TGTGCCTGGAGCGGGGGAAATCAGCCCCAGCATTTT.

The genes are TRBV5-6 and TRBJ2-7; no definite D call. Per germline, CDR1 SGHDT and CDR2 YYEEEE. The CDR3 sequence is 12 residues long. V was pared by 4 bases and J by 3 bases, with 8 bases between. CDR3 residues: CASSTSSYEQYF. In nucleotides, the CDR3 is TGTGCCAGCAGCACGTCTAGCTACGAGCAGTACTTC.

The chain recombines TRBV21-1 with TRBJ2-1. TRBV21-1 is a pseudogene. The CDR3 is made up of 14 amino acids. CDR3 amino acids: CASIGDPKYNEQFF. CDR3 in DNA: TGTGCCAGCATTGGGGACCCAAAATACAATGAGCAGTTCTTC.

The CDR3 DNA is TGTGCCAGCAGCGGCCCAGGGACAGTTGAAGCTTTCTTT. This gives the protein CASSGPGTVEAFF. The chain recombines TRBV9 with TRBJ1-1; 7 nucleotides line up with TRBD1. Trimming at V came to 3 bases and at J to 7 bases, leaving 6 bases not matched to a gene. The CDR3 contains 13 residues. Germline CDR1 SGDLS, CDR2 YYNGEE.

V gene TRBV7-8 combines with J gene TRBJ2-5, with D unresolved. In germline, CDR1 is SGHVS, CDR2 FQNEAQ. The ends were cut back, 4 bases at V and 2 bases at J, with 14 bases in the middle. This CDR3 spans 15 amino acids. The CDR3 spells CASSSAGLVQETQYF. CDR3 DNA: TGTGCCAGCAGCTCAGCCGGCCTTGTTCAAGAGACCCAGTACTTC.

J is TRBJ2-7 and V is TRBV27, with TRBD2 matching over 9 bases. CDR3 length equals 14 residues. V lost 2 bases, J lost 3 bases, and 2 bases stayed unmatched. Per germline, CDR1 MNHEY and CDR2 SMNVEV (reference sequence). Here the CDR3 reads CASSLRLADYEQYF. The CDR3 DNA reads TGTGCCAGCAGTTTAAGACTAGCGGACTACGAGCAGTACTTC.

The sample holds one count of this clone. The chain recombines TRBV19 with TRBJ1-5, with D perhaps TRBD1 (6 bases). This CDR3 region has 14 residues. The germline CDR1 and CDR2 sequences are LNHDA and SQIVND (reference sequence). V was shortened by 4 bases and J by 4 bases, with 11 bases between the two germline ends. The CDR3 coding sequence is TGTGCCAGTAGTAACAGGGTCGAGAATCAGCCCCAGCATTTT. Amino acids: CASSNRVENQPQHF. Filled out from reference TRBV19 and TRBJ1-5, the complete variable domain reads DGGITQSPKYLFRKEGQNVTLSCEQNLNHDAMYWYRQDPGQGLRLIYYSQIVNDFQKGDIAEGYSVSREKKESFPLTVTSAQKNPTAFYLCASSNRVENQPQHFGDGTRLSIL.